These T cell receptor beta chains were read from a single sample in a study of blood T cell repertoires in COVID-19. Method: immunoSEQ multiplex PCR; TCRdb's copy keeps in-frame clones and lacks some. Of 95,000 to 120,000 clones listed, 84% are singletons. Sequencing was done on a sample of peripheral blood. Receptor source: a woman between 35 and 50 years old with acute or convalescent COVID-19. The CDR3 runs from the conserved cysteine through the conserved F or W. Fields, in order: D gene, V gene, clone size, J gene, CDR3 protein, CDR3 DNA. A D gene is named only where the DNA matches it firmly. Some rows have no size entry. The others give once, few or many, or a class for an expanded clone.

NA	TRBV4-3	NA	TRBJ1-4	CASSQDGRVEKLFF	TGCGCCAGCAGCCAAGATGGGCGGGTTGAAAAACTGTTTTTT
NA	TRBV5-1	NA	TRBJ1-1	CASSLAGHTEAFF	TGCGCCAGCAGCTTGGCTGGGCACACTGAAGCTTTCTTT
TRBD1	TRBV5-4	NA	TRBJ2-1	CASSRGQGDYNEQFF	TGTGCCAGCAGCCGTGGACAGGGAGACTACAATGAGCAGTTCTTC
TRBD2	TRBV7-9	NA	TRBJ2-3	CASSLSRGAETQYF	TGTGCCAGCAGCTTATCGCGGGGGGCCGAGACGCAGTATTTT
TRBD1	TRBV10-1	NA	TRBJ1-2	CASISTGEDYGYTF	TGCGCCAGCATCTCGACAGGGGAGGACTATGGCTACACCTTC
NA	TRBV6-1	NA	TRBJ1-2	CASSDSGTYYGYTF	TGTGCCAGCAGTGATAGCGGCACCTACTATGGCTACACCTTC
NA	TRBV30	NA	TRBJ1-6	CAWSGEGESPLHF	TGTGCCTGGAGTGGAGAGGGTGAATCACCCCTCCACTTT
TRBD1	TRBV12-3/TRBV12-4	NA	TRBJ1-1	CASSLKTGLAFF	TGTGCCAGCAGTTTAAAGACAGGGCTCGCTTTCTTT
TRBD1	TRBV30	NA	TRBJ1-2	CAWSEGGSGYTF	TGTGCCTGGAGTGAAGGGGGCAGTGGCTACACCTTC
NA	TRBV7-9	few	TRBJ2-1	CASSLEIGALWHEQFF	TGTGCCAGCAGCTTGGAGATAGGGGCCCTCTGGCATGAGCAGTTCTTC
NA	TRBV6-5	once	TRBJ1-1	CAGGTTEAFF	TGTGCCGGCGGAACCACTGAAGCTTTCTTT
NA	TRBV5-1	NA	TRBJ2-1	CASSRGGLIRYNEQFF	TGCGCCAGCAGCAGGGGGGGCCTCATCAGGTACAATGAGCAGTTCTTC
TRBD2	TRBV5-4	NA	TRBJ2-1	CASSLGGGSTNEQFF	TGTGCCAGCAGCTTGGGCGGGGGGTCTACCAATGAGCAGTTCTTC
NA	TRBV12-3/TRBV12-4	NA	TRBJ1-6	CASSVGGDSPLHF	TGTGCCAGCAGTGTAGGGGGAGATTCACCCCTCCACTTT
TRBD1	TRBV7-8	NA	TRBJ1-2	CASSKAGGRGANYGYTF	TGTGCCAGCAGCAAAGCAGGGGGCCGCGGGGCTAACTATGGCTACACCTTC
NA	TRBV5-8	NA	TRBJ1-2	CASSRFGTNGYGYTF	TGTGCCAGCAGCCGATTTGGTACCAACGGCTATGGCTACACCTTC
TRBD2	TRBV6-2/TRBV6-3	once	TRBJ2-3	CASSYRGGQSTDTQYF	TGTGCCAGCAGTTACCGGGGGGGGCAGAGCACAGATACGCAGTATTTT
NA	TRBV25-1	once	TRBJ1-6	CASSRAGDNSPLHF	TGTGCCAGCAGTCGCGCGGGTGATAATTCACCCCTCCACTTT
TRBD1	TRBV30	NA	TRBJ2-3	CAWGRGTHTDTQYF	TGTGCCTGGGGCAGGGGGACGCACACAGATACGCAGTATTTT
NA	TRBV5-6	NA	TRBJ1-4	CASSSQAHRSYEKLFF	TGTGCCAGCAGCTCCCAGGCGCACAGGTCCTATGAAAAACTGTTTTTT
NA	TRBV27	NA	TRBJ2-3	CASSLSPPRDTQYF	TGTGCCAGCAGTTTATCGCCCCCTAGAGATACGCAGTATTTT
NA	TRBV6-5	once	TRBJ2-7	CASSRNTGSSYEQYF	TGTGCCAGCAGCCGAAATACAGGGAGCTCCTACGAGCAGTACTTC
NA	TRBV11-3	once	TRBJ2-7	CASSLQVEREQYF	TGTGCCAGCAGCTTACAGGTCGAGAGAGAGCAGTACTTC
NA	TRBV6-6	NA	TRBJ1-5	CASSYLGDSNQPQHF	TGTGCCAGCAGTTACTTGGGAGATAGCAATCAGCCCCAGCATTTT
TRBD2	TRBV11-2	NA	TRBJ2-7	CASRLTDGGTYEQYF	TGTGCCAGCAGATTGACGGACGGGGGGACCTACGAGCAGTACTTC
NA	TRBV7-2	once	TRBJ1-2	CASSPDSLYGYTF	TGTGCCAGCAGCCCGGACAGCCTCTATGGCTACACCTTC
TRBD1	TRBV4-1	NA	TRBJ1-6	CASSQGRGPGQYNSPLHF	TGCGCCAGCAGCCAAGGTAGGGGACCGGGACAGTATAATTCACCCCTCCACTTT
TRBD2	TRBV5-1	many	TRBJ2-7	CASSRTSGSSYEQYF	TGCGCCAGCAGCCGGACTAGCGGGAGTTCCTACGAGCAGTACTTC
TRBD1	TRBV29-1	NA	TRBJ1-1	CSVTGGIELNTEAFF	TGCAGCGTAACAGGGGGGATTGAGCTGAACACTGAAGCTTTCTTT
NA	TRBV13	few	TRBJ1-1	CASSLDVGVTEAFF	TGTGCCAGCAGCTTAGATGTAGGGGTCACTGAAGCTTTCTTT
TRBD2	TRBV6-2/TRBV6-3	NA	TRBJ2-2	CASRPSGGDRTGELFF	TGTGCCAGCAGACCTAGCGGGGGGGACCGGACCGGGGAGCTGTTTTTT
NA	TRBV29-1	NA	TRBJ1-2	CSVGTGPGYTF	TGCAGCGTTGGTACTGGGCCCGGCTACACCTTC
NA	TRBV5-1	NA	TRBJ2-5	CASSLLGGGEETQYF	TGCGCCAGCAGCTTGTTGGGGGGTGGCGAAGAGACCCAGTACTTC
NA	TRBV30	NA	TRBJ1-3	CAWTRSAGGNTIYF	TGTGCCTGGACCCGGTCCGCAGGGGGAAACACCATATATTTT
TRBD1	TRBV5-4	NA	TRBJ2-7	CASSLAPGQGYEQYF	TGTGCCAGCAGCTTGGCCCCGGGACAGGGCTACGAGCAGTACTTC
NA	TRBV13	once	TRBJ1-5	CASSLGRNNQPQHF	TGTGCCAGCAGCTTAGGCAGGAACAATCAGCCCCAGCATTTT
NA	TRBV30	NA	TRBJ1-4	CAWSVRGGEKLFF	TGTGCCTGGAGTGTACGGGGGGGGGAAAAACTGTTTTTT
TRBD1	TRBV4-2	NA	TRBJ2-7	CASSQADRGPREQYF	TGTGCCAGCAGCCAAGCCGACAGGGGGCCGAGAGAGCAGTACTTC
NA	TRBV3-1/TRBV3-2	NA	TRBJ1-3	CASSQGSLGNTIYF	TGTGCCAGCAGCCAAGGTTCCCTTGGAAACACCATATATTTT
NA	TRBV3-1/TRBV3-2	NA	TRBJ1-1	CASRTGLNTEAFF	TGTGCCAGCAGGACAGGTCTGAACACTGAAGCTTTCTTT
NA	TRBV2	NA	TRBJ1-2	CASSEAGTPRYGYTF	TGTGCCAGCAGTGAAGCAGGGACACCCCGCTATGGCTACACCTTC
TRBD1	TRBV7-9	NA	TRBJ1-6	CASSRDRGLVGSPLHF	TGTGCCAGCAGCCGGGACAGGGGGCTTGTGGGTTCACCCCTCCACTTT
TRBD1	TRBV19	NA	TRBJ2-2	CASSAARDSLNTGELFF	TGTGCCAGTAGTGCAGCACGGGACAGCCTGAACACCGGGGAGCTGTTTTTT